The TCR beta chain under discussion was sequenced for a study of blood T cell repertoires in COVID-19. Those enrolled in Seattle joined during active infection and were followed longitudinally afterward. Germline V gene lookup returns CDR1 SNHLY and CDR2 FYNNEI. The trim removed 4 bases at V and 2 bases at J, leaving 3 bases unmatched. The CDR3 runs to 14 residues. Original handling: Estimates of nucleated cell counts were drawn from the amplification of reference gene primers. TCRdb keeps only in-frame clones here, not all; method: immunoSEQ multiplex PCR. That table supplies the V and J calls and clone size; D and trimming were determined from the DNA. The table has roughly 350,000 clones, approximately 91% seen once. This clone was seen more than once but under ten times. Additional DNA sequences in this sample encode the identical CDR3.

Source material: peripheral blood. The receptor comes from a woman aged 70-85 years with COVID-19, enrolled during active disease. This chain uses TRBV2 with TRBJ2-5, with 8 bases lining up with TRBD2. The CDR3 sequence is CASSGLAGQETQYF. The CDR3 coding sequence is TGTGCCAGCAGTGGATTAGCGGGACAAGAGACCCAGTACTTC.